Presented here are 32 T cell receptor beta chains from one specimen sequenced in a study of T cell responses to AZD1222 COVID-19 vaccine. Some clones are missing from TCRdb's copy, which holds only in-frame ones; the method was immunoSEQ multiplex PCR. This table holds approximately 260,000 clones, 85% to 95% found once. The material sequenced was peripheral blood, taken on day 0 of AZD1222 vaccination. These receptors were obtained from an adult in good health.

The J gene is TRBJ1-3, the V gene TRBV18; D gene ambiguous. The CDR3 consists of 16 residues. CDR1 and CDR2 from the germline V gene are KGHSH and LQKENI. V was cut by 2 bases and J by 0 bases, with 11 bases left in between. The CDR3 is CASSPNRQSSGNTIYF. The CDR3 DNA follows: TGTGCCAGCTCACCAAACCGACAAAGCTCTGGAAACACCATATATTTT.

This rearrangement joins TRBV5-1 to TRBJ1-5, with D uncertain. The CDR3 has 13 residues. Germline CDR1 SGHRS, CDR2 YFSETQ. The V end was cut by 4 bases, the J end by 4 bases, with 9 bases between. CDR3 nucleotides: TGCGCCAGCAGCATTTCCGGGAATCAGCCCCAGCATTTT. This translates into CASSISGNQPQHF.

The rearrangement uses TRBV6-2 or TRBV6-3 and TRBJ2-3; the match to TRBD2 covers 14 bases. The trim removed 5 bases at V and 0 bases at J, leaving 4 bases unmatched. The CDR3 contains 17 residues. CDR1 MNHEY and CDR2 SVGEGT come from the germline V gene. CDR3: CASSRLAGGPSTDTQYF. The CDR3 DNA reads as TGTGCCAGCAGTAGACTAGCGGGAGGGCCGAGCACAGATACGCAGTATTTT.

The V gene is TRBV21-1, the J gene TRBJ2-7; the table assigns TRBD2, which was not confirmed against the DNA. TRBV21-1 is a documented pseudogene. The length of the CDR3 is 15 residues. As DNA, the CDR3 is TGTGCCAGCAGCGTCCTCAGCGGGAGGGGCTACGAGCAGTACTTC. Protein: CASSVLSGRGYEQYF.

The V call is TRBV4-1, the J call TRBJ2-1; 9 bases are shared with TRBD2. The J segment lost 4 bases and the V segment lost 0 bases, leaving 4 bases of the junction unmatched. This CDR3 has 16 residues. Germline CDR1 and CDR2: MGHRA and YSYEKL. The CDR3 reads CASSQDASGAYNEQFF. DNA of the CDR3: TGCGCCAGCAGCCAAGATGCTAGCGGGGCTTACAATGAGCAGTTCTTC.

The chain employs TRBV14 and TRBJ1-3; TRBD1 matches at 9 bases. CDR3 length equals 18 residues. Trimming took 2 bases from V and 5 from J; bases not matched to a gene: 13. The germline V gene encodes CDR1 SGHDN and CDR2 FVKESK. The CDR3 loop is CASSQIRWTGEGRNTIYF. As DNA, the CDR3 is TGTGCCAGCAGCCAAATCCGCTGGACAGGGGAGGGAAGAAACACCATATATTTT.

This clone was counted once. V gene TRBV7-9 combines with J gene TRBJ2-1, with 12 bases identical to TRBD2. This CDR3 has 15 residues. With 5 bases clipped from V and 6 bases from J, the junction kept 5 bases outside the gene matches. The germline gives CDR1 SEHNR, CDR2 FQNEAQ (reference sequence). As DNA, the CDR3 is TGTGCCAGCAGCCACACTAGCGGGGGGCTCAATGAGCAGTTCTTC. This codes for CASSHTSGGLNEQFF.

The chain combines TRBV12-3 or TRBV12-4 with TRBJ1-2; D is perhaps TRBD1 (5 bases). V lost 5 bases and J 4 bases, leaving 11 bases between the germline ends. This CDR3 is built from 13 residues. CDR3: CASSPGTTYGYTF. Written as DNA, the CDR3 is TGTGCCAGCAGTCCCGGGACCACCTATGGCTACACCTTC.

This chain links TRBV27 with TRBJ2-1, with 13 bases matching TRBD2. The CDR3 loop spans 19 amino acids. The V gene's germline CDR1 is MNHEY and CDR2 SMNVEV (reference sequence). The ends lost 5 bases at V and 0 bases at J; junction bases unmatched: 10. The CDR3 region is CASSPLAGGPESSYNEQFF. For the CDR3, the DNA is TGTGCCAGCAGTCCACTAGCGGGAGGGCCGGAGAGCTCCTACAATGAGCAGTTCTTC.

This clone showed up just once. The CDR3 DNA sequence: TGTGCCAGCTCCCCCGGGACAGCTCAAGAGACCCAGTACTTC. The encoded protein is CASSPGTAQETQYF. The chain carries TRBV18 and TRBJ2-5; 7 bases line up with TRBD1. There are 14 residues in the CDR3. The V segment lost 6 bases and the J segment 2 bases; nucleotides outside the gene matches: 6. Looked up from germline, CDR1 is KGHSH and CDR2 is LQKENI.

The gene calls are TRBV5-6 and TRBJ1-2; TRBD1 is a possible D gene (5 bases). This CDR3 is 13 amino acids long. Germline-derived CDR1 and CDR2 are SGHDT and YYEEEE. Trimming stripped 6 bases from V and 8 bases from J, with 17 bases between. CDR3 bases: TGTGCCAGCACCAGATTCGGGGCGGGGGGCTACACCTTC. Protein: CASTRFGAGGYTF.

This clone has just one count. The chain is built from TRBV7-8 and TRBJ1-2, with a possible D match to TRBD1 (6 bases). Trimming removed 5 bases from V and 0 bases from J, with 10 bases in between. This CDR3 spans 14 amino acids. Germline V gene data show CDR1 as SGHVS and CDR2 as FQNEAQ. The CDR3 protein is CASSPGQSNYGYTF. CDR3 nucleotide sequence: TGTGCCAGCAGCCCCGGACAGTCTAACTATGGCTACACCTTC.

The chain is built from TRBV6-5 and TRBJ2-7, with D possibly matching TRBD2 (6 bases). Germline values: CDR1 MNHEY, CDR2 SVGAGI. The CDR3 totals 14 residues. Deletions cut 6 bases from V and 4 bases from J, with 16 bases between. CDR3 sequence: CASSLGGGGYEQYF. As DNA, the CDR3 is TGTGCCAGCAGCTTGGGCGGCGGAGGGTACGAGCAGTACTTC.

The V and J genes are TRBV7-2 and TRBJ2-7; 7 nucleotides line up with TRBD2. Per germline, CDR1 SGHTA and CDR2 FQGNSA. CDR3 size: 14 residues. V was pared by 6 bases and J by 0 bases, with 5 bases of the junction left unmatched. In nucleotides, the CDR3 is TGTGCCAGCAGAATTGGACTAGGCTCCTACGAGCAGTACTTC. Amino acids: CASRIGLGSYEQYF.

The CDR3 DNA reads as TGTGCCAGCAGCCAGGGACTACTAGCGGGCTTGGATACGCAGTATTTT. Its translation is CASSQGLLAGLDTQYF. The V call is TRBV14, the J call TRBJ2-3; TRBD2 matches at 9 bases. This CDR3 is built from 16 residues. The junction had 10 bases not matched to a gene; V was cut back by 3 bases and J by 6 bases. Germline V gene data show CDR1 as SGHDN and CDR2 as FVKESK.

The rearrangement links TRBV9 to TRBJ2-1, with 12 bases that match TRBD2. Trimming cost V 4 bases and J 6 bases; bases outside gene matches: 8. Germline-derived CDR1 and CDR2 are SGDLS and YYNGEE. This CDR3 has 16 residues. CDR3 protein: CASSPTSGSWPNEQFF. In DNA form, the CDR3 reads TGTGCCAGCAGCCCGACTAGCGGGAGTTGGCCCAATGAGCAGTTCTTC.

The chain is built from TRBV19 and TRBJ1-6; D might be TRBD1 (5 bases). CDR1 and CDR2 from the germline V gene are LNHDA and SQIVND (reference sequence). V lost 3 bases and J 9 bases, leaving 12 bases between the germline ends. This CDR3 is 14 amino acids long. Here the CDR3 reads CASSIGTGISPLHF. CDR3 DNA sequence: TGTGCCAGTAGTATCGGCACAGGAATTTCACCCCTCCACTTT.

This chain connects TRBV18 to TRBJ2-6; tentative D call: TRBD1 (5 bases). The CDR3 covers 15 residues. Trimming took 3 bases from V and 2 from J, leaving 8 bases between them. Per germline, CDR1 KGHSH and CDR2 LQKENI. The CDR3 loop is CASSPQGTGANVLTF. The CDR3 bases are TGTGCCAGCTCACCGCAGGGCACTGGGGCCAACGTCCTGACTTTC.

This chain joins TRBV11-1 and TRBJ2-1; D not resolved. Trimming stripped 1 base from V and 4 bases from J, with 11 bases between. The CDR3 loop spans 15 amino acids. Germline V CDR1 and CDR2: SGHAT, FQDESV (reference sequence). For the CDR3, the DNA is TGTGCCAGCAGCTTAGTTCTATCTGAATACAATGAGCAGTTCTTC. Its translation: CASSLVLSEYNEQFF.

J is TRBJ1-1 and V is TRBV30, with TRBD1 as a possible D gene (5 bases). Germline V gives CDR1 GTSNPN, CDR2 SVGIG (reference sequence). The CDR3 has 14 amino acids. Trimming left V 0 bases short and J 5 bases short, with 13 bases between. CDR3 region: CAWSVRGAVTEAFF. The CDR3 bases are TGTGCCTGGAGTGTAAGGGGTGCAGTAACTGAAGCTTTCTTT.

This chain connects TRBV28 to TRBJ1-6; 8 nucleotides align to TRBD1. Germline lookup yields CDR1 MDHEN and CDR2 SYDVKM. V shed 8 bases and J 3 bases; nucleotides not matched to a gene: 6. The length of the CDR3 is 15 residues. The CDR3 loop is CASLTGGGYNSPLHF. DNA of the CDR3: TGTGCCAGCCTCACAGGGGGTGGCTATAATTCACCCCTCCACTTT.

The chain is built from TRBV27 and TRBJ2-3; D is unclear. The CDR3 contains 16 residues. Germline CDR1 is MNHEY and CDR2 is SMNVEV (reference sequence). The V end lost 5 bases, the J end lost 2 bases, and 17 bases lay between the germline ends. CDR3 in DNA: TGTGCCAGCAGTCCCTCCTGGGCGAGGAACACAGATACGCAGTATTTT. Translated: CASSPSWARNTDTQYF.

DNA of the CDR3: TGTGCCAGCAGCTTAGCGCGACGGGCTAATGAAAAACTGTTTTTT. Encoded protein: CASSLARRANEKLFF. The chain carries TRBV7-9 and TRBJ1-4; D is unclear. The CDR3 covers 15 residues. Germline V lookup: CDR1 SEHNR, CDR2 FQNEAQ (reference sequence). Trimming left V 0 bases short and J 3 bases short, with 8 bases between.

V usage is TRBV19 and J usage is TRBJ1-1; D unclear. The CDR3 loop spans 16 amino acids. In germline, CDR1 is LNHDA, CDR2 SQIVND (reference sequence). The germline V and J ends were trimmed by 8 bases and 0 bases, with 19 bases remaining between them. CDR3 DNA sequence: TGTGCCAGTGCCCTCGGCCCAATCCAAATGAACACTGAAGCTTTCTTT. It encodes CASALGPIQMNTEAFF.

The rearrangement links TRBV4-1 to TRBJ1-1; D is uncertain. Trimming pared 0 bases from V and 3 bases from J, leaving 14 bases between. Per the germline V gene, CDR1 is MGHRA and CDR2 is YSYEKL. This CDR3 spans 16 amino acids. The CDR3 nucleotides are TGCGCCAGCAGCCAAGATGAGGACGTTCGGGACACTGAAGCTTTCTTT. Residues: CASSQDEDVRDTEAFF.

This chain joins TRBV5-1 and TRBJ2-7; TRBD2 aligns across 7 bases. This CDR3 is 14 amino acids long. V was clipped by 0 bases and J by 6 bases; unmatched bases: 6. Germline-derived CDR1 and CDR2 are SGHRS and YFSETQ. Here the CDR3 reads CASSLESGGVEQYF. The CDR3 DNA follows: TGCGCCAGCAGCTTGGAATCGGGAGGAGTCGAGCAGTACTTC.

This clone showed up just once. In nucleotides, the CDR3 is TGTGCCAGCAGCTACCACCGGGACTCCCTGAGCTCCTATAATTCACCCCTCCACTTT. Translating it yields CASSYHRDSLSSYNSPLHF. J is TRBJ1-6 and V is TRBV5-5; perhaps TRBD1 as D (5 bases). The CDR3 is made up of 19 amino acids. The V end lost 3 bases, the J end lost 0 bases, and 19 bases lay between the germline ends. Germline V gives CDR1 SGHKS, CDR2 YYEKEE (reference sequence).

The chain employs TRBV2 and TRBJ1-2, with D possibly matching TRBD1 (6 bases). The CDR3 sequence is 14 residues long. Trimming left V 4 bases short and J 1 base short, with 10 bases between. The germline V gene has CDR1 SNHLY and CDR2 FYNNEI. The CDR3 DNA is TGTGCCAGCAGTGGGACAGATAATAACTATGGCTACACCTTC. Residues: CASSGTDNNYGYTF.

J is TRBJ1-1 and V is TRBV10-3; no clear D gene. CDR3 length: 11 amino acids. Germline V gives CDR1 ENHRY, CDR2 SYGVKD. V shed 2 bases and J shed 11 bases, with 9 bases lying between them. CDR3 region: CAISEGLGAFF. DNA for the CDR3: TGTGCCATCAGTGAGGGGTTAGGGGCTTTCTTT.

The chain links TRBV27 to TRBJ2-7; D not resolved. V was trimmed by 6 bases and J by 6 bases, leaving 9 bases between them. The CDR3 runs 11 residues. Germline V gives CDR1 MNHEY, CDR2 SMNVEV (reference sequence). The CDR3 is CASRGWSEQYF. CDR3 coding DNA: TGTGCCAGCAGGGGCTGGAGCGAGCAGTACTTC.

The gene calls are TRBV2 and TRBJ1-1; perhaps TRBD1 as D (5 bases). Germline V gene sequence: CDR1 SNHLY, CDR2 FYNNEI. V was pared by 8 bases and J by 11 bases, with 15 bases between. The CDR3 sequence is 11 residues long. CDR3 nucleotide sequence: TGTGCCAGCGGTAGGGCAGGGAGCGCTTTCTTT. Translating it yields CASGRAGSAFF.

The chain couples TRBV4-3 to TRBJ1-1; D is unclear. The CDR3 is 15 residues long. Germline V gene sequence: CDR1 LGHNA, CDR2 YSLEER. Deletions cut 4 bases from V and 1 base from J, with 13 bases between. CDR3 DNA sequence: TGCGCCAGCAGCCCCCGGGTCGGGGAGAACACTGAAGCTTTCTTT. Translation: CASSPRVGENTEAFF.